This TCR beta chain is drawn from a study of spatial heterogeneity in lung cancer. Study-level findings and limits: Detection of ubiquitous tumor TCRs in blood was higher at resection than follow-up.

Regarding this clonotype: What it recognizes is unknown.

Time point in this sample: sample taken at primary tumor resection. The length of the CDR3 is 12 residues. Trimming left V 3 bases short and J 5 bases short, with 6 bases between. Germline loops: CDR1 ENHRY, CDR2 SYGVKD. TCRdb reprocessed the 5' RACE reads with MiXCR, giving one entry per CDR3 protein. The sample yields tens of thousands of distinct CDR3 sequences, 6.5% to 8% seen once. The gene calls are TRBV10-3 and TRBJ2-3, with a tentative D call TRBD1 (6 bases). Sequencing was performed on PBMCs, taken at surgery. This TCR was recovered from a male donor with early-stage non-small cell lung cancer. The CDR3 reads CAISEQGDTQYF. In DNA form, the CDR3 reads TGTGCCATCAGTGAACAGGGAGATACGCAGTATTTT.